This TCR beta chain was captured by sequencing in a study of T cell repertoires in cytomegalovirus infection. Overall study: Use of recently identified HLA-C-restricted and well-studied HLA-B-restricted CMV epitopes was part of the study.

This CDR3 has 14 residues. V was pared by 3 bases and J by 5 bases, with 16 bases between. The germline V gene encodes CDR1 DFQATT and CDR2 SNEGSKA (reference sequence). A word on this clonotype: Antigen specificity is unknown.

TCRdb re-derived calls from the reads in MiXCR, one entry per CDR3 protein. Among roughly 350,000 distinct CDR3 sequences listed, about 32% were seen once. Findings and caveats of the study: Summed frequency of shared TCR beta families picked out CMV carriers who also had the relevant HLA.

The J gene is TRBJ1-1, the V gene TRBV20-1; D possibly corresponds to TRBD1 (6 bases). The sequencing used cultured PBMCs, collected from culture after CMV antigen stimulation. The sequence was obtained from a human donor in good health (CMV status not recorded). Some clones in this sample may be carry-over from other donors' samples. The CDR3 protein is CSASFGGAGTEAFF. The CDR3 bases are TGCAGTGCTAGCTTCGGGGGGGCGGGAACTGAAGCTTTCTTT.